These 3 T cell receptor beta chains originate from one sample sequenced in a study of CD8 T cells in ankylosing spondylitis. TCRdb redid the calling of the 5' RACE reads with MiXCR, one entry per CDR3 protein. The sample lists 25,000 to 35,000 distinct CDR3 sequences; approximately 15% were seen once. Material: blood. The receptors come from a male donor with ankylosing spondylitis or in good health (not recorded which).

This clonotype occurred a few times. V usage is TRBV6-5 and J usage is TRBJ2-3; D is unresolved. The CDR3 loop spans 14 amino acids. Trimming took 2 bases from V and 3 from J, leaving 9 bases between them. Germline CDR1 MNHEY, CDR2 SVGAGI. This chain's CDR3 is CASSYRFPTDTQYF. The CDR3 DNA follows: TGTGCCAGCAGTTACCGATTCCCTACAGATACGCAGTATTTT.

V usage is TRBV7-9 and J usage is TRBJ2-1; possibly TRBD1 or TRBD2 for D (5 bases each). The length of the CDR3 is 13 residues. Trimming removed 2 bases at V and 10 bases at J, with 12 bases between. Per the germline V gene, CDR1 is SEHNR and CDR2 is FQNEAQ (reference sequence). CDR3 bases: TGTGCCAGCAGCTTAAAGGGTCGGGGCGAGCAGTTCTTC. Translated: CASSLKGRGEQFF. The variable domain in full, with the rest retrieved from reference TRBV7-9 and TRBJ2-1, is DTGVSQNPRHKITKRGQNVTFRCDPISEHNRLYWYRQTLGQGPEFLTYFQNEAQLEKSRLLSDRFSAERPKGSFSTLEIQRTEQGDSAMYLCASSLKGRGEQFFGPGTRLTVL.

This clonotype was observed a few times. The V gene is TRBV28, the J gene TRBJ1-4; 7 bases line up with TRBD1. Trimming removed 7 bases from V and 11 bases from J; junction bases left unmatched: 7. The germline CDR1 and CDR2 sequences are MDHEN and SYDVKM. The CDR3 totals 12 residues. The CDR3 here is CASTGPQGKLFF. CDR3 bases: TGTGCCAGCACGGGCCCACAGGGGAAACTGTTTTTT.